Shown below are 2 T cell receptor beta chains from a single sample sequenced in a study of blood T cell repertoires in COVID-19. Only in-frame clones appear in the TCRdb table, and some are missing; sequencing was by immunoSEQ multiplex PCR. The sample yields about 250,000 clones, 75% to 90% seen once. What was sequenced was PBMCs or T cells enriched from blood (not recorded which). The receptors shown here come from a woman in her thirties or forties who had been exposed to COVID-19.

As DNA, the CDR3 is TGTGCCAGCTCGCCCGGGATCGCAACTAATGAAAAACTGTTTTTT. Amino acid sequence: CASSPGIATNEKLFF. The rearrangement joins TRBV2 to TRBJ1-4, with unresolved D. Germline lookup yields CDR1 SNHLY and CDR2 FYNNEI. CDR3 size: 15 residues. The V gene lost 8 bases and the J gene lost 0 bases, with 13 bases spanning the gap. The full variable domain, rest sourced from reference TRBV2 and TRBJ1-4, is EPEVTQTPSHQVTQMGQEVILRCVPISNHLYFYWYRQILGQKVEFLVSFYNNEISEKSEIFDDQFSVERPDGSNFTLKIRSTKLEDSAMYFCASSPGIATNEKLFFGSGTQLSVL.

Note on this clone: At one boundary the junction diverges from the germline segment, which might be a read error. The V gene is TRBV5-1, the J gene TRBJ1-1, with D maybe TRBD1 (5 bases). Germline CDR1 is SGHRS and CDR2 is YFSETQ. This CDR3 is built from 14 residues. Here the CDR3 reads CASSLLGQNTEAFF. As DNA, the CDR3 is TGTGCCAGCAGCTTGTTAGGACAGAACACTGAAGCTTTCTTT.